The 9 T cell receptor beta chains below were found in one sample sequenced in a study of human T cells and chemical hapten exposure. Time point specified: pre-sensitization, week 0. Treatment indicated: therapeutic diphenylcyclopropenone sensitization with weekly scalp DPC. TCRdb re-called the RACE reads through MiXCR, storing one row per CDR3 protein. This table has around 250,000 distinct CDR3 sequences, about 9% appearing once. The material was whole blood, obtained in connection with sensitization to the hapten diphenylcyclopropenone (DPC). All receptors come from a woman in her 40s with alopecia areata. Some clones in this sample may be carry-over from other donors' samples.

The chain links TRBV5-5 to TRBJ2-2; 14 bases map to TRBD2. CDR1 and CDR2 (germline): SGHKS, YYEKEE (reference sequence). The CDR3 contains 16 residues. V dropped 4 bases and J dropped 7; count of bases not matched to a gene: 6. For the CDR3, the DNA is TGTGCCAGCAGCCCGGGGACTAGCGGGAGAGGCGGGGAGCTGTTTTTT. Translating it yields CASSPGTSGRGGELFF.

The chain recombines TRBV28 with TRBJ1-5; 7 bases fit TRBD1. Germline V lookup: CDR1 MDHEN, CDR2 SYDVKM. V trimming: 10 bases; J trimming: 4 bases; junction bases outside the gene matches: 4. There are 12 residues in the CDR3. The chain's CDR3 is CATRQGNQPQHF. Here the CDR3 DNA reads TGTGCCACCCGACAGGGAAATCAGCCCCAGCATTTT.

The chain joins TRBV24-1 to TRBJ2-3; 9 nucleotides line up with TRBD2. The CDR3 has 14 amino acids. Trimming took 6 bases from V and 5 from J; bases not matched to a gene: 5. Germline values: CDR1 KGHDR, CDR2 SFDVKD. The CDR3 DNA reads as TGTGCCACCAGTCTGAGCGGGAGGTTAGATACGCAGTATTTT. This sequence encodes CATSLSGRLDTQYF.

A few counts support this clonotype. The chain couples TRBV27 to TRBJ2-2; D ambiguous. V was shortened by 4 bases and J by 7 bases, with 13 bases between the two germline ends. Germline V gene sequence: CDR1 MNHEY, CDR2 SMNVEV (reference sequence). The CDR3 is 14 residues long. CDR3 residues: CASSYGLVGGELFF. The CDR3 DNA reads TGTGCCAGCAGTTACGGGCTAGTGGGCGGGGAGCTGTTTTTT.

The sample holds many counts of this clonotype. V usage is TRBV9 and J usage is TRBJ2-2, with D perhaps given as TRBD1 or TRBD2 (5 bases each). The CDR3 runs 15 residues. Germline V lookup: CDR1 SGDLS, CDR2 YYNGEE. V gave up 8 bases and J gave up 6 bases, with 20 bases separating them. CDR3 in amino acids: CARPGPLRAAGELFF. The CDR3 DNA sequence: TGTGCCAGACCGGGACCACTCCGGGCGGCCGGGGAGCTGTTTTTT.

The genes are TRBV20-1 and TRBJ1-5; possibly TRBD1 for D (5 bases). Germline CDR1 DFQATT, CDR2 SNEGSKA (reference sequence). This CDR3 spans 13 amino acids. Trimming took off 6 bases at V and 4 bases at J, with 13 bases between the two ends. The DNA for the CDR3 is TGCAGTGCAACTGGGACGGATAATCAGCCCCAGCATTTT. Its translation: CSATGTDNQPQHF.

This clonotype showed up just a few times. The V call is TRBV5-1, the J call TRBJ1-4, with a weak D call TRBD1 (6 bases). This CDR3 contains 15 residues. Germline lookup yields CDR1 SGHRS and CDR2 YFSETQ. V dropped 3 bases and J dropped 8 bases, with 17 bases sitting between them. The CDR3 sequence: CASSSKGGRGEKLFF. The CDR3 region has the DNA TGCGCCAGCAGCTCCAAGGGGGGCCGAGGAGAAAAACTGTTTTTT.

V is TRBV12-3 or TRBV12-4 and J is TRBJ2-7, with TRBD2 matching over 7 bases. The CDR3 extends over 13 amino acids. Trimming removed 10 bases from V and 3 bases from J; junction bases left unmatched: 9. The CDR3 reads CATKRERGYEQYF. The CDR3 DNA is TGTGCCACCAAGCGGGAAAGGGGCTACGAGCAGTACTTC.

This clonotype has a handful of counts. In DNA, the CDR3 is TGTGCCAGCAGCTTACAGGGCTCTGGGGCCAACGTCCTGACTTTC. Protein sequence: CASSLQGSGANVLTF. The V and J genes are TRBV6-2 or TRBV6-3 and TRBJ2-6, with D maybe TRBD1 (6 bases). V gave up 6 bases and J gave up 0 bases, with 9 bases separating them. CDR1 is MNHEY, CDR2 SVGEGT, per germline. CDR3 size: 15 residues.